This T cell receptor (beta chain) was sequenced for a study of blood T cell repertoires in COVID-19. Study details: PBMCs, B-cell-depleted T cells, or T cells provided the cDNA or gDNA that made up the material.

Source study methods: Amplification with reference gene primers provided the estimates of nucleated cell counts. Some clones are missing from TCRdb's copy, which holds only in-frame ones; the method was immunoSEQ multiplex PCR. V and J calls and clone size are as listed in that table; D and trimming were resolved from the DNA. The table includes over 100,000 clones, about 87% detected once. The J segment lost 4 bases and the V segment lost 6 bases, leaving 5 bases of the junction unmatched. Germline CDR1 and CDR2: MDHEN and SYDVKM. This CDR3 comprises 14 residues. V is TRBV28 and J is TRBJ2-1, with 8 positions matching TRBD2. Specimen: peripheral blood. The TCR sequence derives from a man between 45 and 60 years old with acute or convalescent COVID-19. The CDR3 DNA reads TGTGCCAGCAGGCCGGGACTAGGGTACAATGAGCAGTTCTTC. Amino acids: CASRPGLGYNEQFF.